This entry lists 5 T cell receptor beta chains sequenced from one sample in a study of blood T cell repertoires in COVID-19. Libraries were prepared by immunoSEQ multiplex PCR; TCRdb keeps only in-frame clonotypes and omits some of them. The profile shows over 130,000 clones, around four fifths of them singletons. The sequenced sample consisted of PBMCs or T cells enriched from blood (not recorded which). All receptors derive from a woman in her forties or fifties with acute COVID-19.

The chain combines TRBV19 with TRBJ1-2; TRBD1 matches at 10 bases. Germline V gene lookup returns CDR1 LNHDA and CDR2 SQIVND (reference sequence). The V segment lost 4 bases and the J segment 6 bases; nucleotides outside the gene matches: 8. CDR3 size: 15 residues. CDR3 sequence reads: CASSTRRTGGNGYTF. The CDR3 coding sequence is TGTGCCAGTAGTACTCGAAGGACAGGGGGAAATGGCTACACCTTC.

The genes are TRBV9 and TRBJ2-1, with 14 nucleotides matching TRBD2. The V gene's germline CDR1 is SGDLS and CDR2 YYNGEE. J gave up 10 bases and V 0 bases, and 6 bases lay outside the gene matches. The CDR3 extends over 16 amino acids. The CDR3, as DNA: TGTGCCAGCAGCGTAGGACTAGCGGGAGGGATGGGGGAGCAGTTCTTC. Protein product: CASSVGLAGGMGEQFF.

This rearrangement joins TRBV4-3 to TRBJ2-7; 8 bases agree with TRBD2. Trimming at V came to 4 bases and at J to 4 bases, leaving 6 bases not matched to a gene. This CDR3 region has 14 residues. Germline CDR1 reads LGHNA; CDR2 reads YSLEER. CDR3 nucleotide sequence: TGCGCCAGCAGCCCTGTAGCTAGCGGGTACGAGCAGTACTTC. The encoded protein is CASSPVASGYEQYF.

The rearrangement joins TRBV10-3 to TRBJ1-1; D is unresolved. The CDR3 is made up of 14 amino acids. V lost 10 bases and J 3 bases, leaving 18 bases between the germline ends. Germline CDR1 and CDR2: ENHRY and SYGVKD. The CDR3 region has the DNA TGTGCCACCTCGTGGAGTTTGGAGGACACTGAAGCTTTCTTT. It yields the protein CATSWSLEDTEAFF.

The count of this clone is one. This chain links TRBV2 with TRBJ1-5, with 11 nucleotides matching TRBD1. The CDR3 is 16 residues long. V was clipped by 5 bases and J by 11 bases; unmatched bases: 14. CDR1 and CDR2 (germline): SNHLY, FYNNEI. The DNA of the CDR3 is TGTGCCAGCAGTCCCGTCCGGACAGGGGGCCGGGGGGCCCAGCATTTT. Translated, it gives CASSPVRTGGRGAQHF.